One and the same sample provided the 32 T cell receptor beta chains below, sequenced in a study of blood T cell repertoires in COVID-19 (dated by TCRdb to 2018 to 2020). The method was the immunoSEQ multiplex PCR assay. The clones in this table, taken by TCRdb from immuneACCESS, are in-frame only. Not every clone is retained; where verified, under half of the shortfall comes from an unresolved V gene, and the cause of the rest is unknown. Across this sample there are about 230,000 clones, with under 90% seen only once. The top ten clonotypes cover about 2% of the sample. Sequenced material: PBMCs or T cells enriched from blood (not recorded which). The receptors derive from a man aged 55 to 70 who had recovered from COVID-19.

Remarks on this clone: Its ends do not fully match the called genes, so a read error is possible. The CDR3 reads CASTSVDRHF. The CDR3 DNA is TGCGCCAGCACCTCCGTGGACAGGCATTTT. The chain has TRBV23-1 and TRBJ1-4; 7 positions match TRBD1. TRBV23-1 is recorded as an ORF, its role being uncertain. This CDR3 has 10 residues.

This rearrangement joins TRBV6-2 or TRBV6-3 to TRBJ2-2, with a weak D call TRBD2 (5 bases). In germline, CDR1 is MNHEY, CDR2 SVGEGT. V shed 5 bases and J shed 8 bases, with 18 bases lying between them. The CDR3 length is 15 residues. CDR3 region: CASSERERRAGELFF. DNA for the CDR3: TGTGCCAGCAGTGAGCGTGAGCGGCGGGCGGGGGAGCTGTTTTTT.

The CDR3 coding sequence is TGTGCCTGGAGTGTAGGGGCGGGGGGGCCGGAGACCCAGTACTTC. It translates to CAWSVGAGGPETQYF. The chain joins TRBV30 to TRBJ2-5; TRBD2 aligns across 9 bases. Germline CDR1 GTSNPN, CDR2 SVGIG (reference sequence). CDR3 length: 15 amino acids. With V trimmed by 0 bases and J by 5 bases, 7 bases remained unmatched.

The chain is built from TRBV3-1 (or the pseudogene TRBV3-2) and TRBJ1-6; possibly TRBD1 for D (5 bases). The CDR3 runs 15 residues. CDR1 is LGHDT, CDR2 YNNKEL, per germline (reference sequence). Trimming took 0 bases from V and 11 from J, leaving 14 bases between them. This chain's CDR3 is CASSQELPGEAPLHF. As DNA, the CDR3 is TGTGCCAGCAGCCAAGAGCTTCCGGGGGAGGCACCCCTCCACTTT.

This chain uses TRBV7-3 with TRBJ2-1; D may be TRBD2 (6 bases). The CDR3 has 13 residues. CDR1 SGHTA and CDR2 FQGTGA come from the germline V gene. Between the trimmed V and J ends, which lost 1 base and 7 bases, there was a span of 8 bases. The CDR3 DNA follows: TGTGCCAGCAGCTTAAACGGGGGTAATGAGCAGTTCTTC. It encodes CASSLNGGNEQFF.

As DNA, the CDR3 is TGTGCCAGCTCACCGGCGGAATCCTACGAGCAGTACTTC. It specifies CASSPAESYEQYF. The genes are TRBV18 and TRBJ2-7; D gene uncertain. The CDR3 sequence is 13 residues long. The V end lost 3 bases, the J end lost 1 base, and 7 bases lay between the germline ends. Germline CDR1 reads KGHSH; CDR2 reads LQKENI.

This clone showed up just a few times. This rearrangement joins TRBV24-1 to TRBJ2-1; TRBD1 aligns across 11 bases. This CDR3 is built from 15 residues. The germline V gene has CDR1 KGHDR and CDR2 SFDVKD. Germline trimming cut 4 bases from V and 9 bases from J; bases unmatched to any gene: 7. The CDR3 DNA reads TGTGCCACCAGTGACGCCGGGACAGGGGGTTTTGAGCAGTTCTTC. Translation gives CATSDAGTGGFEQFF.

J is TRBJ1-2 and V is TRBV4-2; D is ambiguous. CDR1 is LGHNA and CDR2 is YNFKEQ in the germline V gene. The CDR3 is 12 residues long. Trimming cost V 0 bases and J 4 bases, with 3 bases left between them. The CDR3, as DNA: TGTGCCAGCAGCCAAGACCGCTATGGCTACACCTTC. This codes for CASSQDRYGYTF.

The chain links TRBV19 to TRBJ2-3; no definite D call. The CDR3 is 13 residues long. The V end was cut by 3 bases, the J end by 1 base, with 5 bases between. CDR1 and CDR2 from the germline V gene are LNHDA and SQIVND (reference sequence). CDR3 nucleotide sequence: TGTGCCAGTAGTATCTCCCGCACAGATACGCAGTATTTT. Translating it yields CASSISRTDTQYF.

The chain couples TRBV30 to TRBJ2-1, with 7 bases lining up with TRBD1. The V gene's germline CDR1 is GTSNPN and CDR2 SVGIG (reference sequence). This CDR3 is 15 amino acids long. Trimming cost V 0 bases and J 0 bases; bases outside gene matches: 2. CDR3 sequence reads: CAWSVPGGSYNEQFF. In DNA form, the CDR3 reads TGTGCCTGGAGTGTACCAGGGGGCTCCTACAATGAGCAGTTCTTC. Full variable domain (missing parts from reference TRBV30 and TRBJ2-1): SQTIHQWPATLVQPVGSPLSLECTVEGTSNPNLYWYRQAAGRGLQLLFYSVGIGQISSEVPQNLSASRPQDRQFILSSKKLLLSDSGFYLCAWSVPGGSYNEQFFGPGTRLTVL.

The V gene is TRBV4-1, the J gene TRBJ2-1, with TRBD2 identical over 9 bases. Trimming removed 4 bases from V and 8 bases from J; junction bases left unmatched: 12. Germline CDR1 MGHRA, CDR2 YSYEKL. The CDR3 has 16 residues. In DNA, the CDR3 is TGCGCCAGCAGCCCCGAAGGGCGGGGGGGCATCGATGAGCAGTTCTTC. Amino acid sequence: CASSPEGRGGIDEQFF.

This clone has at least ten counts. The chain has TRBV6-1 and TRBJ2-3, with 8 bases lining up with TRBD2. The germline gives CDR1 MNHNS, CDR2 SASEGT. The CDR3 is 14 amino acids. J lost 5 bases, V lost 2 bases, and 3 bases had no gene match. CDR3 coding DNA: TGTGCCAGCAGTGAAACGGGGGGGATAGATACGCAGTATTTT. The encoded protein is CASSETGGIDTQYF.

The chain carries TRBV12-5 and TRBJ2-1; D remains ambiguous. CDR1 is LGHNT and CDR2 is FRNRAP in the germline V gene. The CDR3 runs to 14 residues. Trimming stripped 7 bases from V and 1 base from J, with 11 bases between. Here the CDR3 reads CASEGRPSYNEQFF. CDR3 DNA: TGTGCTAGTGAAGGCAGGCCTTCCTACAATGAGCAGTTCTTC.

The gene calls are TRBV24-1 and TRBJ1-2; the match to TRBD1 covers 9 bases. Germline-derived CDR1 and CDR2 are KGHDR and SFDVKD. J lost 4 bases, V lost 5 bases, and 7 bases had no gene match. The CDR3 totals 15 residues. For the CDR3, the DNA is TGTGCCACCAGTGGCTCACAGGGGGCTGGCTATGGCTACACCTTC. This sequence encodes CATSGSQGAGYGYTF.

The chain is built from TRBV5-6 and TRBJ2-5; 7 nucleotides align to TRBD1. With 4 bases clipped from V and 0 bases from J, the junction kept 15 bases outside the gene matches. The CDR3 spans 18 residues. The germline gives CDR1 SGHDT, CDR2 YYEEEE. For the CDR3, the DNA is TGTGCCAGCAGCCGAGATCGGGACAGAGCGAAGTACCAAGAGACCCAGTACTTC. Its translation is CASSRDRDRAKYQETQYF.

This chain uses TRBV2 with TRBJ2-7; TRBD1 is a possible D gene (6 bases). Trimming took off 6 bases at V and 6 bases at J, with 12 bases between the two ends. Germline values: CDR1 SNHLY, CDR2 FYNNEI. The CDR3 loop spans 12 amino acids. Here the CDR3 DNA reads TGTGCCAGCAGATCGGACAGCGGCGAGCAGTACTTC. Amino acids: CASRSDSGEQYF.

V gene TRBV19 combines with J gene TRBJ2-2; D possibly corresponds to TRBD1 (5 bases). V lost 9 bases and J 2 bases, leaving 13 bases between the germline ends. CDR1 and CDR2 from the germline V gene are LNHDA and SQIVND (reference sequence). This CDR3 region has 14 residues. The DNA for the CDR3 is TGTGCCAGCCATAAGGACACTAACACCGGGGAGCTGTTTTTT. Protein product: CASHKDTNTGELFF.

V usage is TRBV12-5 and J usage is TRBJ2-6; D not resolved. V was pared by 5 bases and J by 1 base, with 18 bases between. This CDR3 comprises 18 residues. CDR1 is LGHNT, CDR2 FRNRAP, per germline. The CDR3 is CASGLPSPLGSGANVLTF. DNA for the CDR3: TGTGCTAGTGGTCTACCCTCACCCCTCGGGTCTGGGGCCAACGTCCTGACTTTC.

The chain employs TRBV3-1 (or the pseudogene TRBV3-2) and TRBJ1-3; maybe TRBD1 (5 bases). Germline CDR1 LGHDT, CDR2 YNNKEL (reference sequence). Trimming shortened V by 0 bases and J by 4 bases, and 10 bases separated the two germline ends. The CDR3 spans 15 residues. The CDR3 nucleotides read TGTGCCAGCAGCCAAGATCCCGGGGGGGGAAACACCATATATTTT. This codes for CASSQDPGGGNTIYF.

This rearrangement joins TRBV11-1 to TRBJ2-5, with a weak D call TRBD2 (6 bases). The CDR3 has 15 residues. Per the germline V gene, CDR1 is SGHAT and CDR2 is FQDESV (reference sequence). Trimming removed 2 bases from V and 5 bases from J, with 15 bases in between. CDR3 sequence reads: CASSLRDLRGETQYF. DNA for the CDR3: TGTGCCAGCAGCTTAAGGGACCTCCGGGGGGAGACCCAGTACTTC. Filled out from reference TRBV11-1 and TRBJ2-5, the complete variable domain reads EAEVAQSPRYKITEKSQAVAFWCDPISGHATLYWYRQILGQGPELLVQFQDESVVDDSQLPKDRFSAERLKGVDSTLKIQPAELGDSAMYLCASSLRDLRGETQYFGPGTRLLVL.

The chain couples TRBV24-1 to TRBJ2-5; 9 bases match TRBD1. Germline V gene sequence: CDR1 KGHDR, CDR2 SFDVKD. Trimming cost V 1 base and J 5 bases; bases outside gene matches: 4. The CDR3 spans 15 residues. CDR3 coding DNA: TGTGCCACCAGTGATTTTCGGGACAGGGACGAGACCCAGTACTTC. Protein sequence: CATSDFRDRDETQYF.

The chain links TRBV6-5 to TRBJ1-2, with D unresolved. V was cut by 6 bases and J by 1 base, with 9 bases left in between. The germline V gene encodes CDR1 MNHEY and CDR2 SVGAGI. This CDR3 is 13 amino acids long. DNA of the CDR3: TGTGCCAGCAGGCCGACAAGTAACTATGGCTACACCTTC. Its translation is CASRPTSNYGYTF.

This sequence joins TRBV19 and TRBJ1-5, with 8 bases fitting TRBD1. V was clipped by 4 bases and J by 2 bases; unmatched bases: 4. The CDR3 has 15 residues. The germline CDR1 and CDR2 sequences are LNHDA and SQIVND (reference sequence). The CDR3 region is CASSTKTGGNQPQHF. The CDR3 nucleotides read TGTGCCAGTAGTACCAAGACAGGGGGCAATCAGCCCCAGCATTTT.

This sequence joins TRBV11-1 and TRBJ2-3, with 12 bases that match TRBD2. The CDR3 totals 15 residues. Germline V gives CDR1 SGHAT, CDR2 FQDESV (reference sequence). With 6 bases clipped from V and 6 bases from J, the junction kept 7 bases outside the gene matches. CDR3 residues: CASRLAGGASDTQYF. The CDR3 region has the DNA TGTGCCAGCAGGCTAGCGGGGGGGGCGAGTGATACGCAGTATTTT.

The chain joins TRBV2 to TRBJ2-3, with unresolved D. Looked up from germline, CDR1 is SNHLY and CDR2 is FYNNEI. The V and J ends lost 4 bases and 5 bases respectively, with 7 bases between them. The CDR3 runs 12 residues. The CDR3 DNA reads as TGTGCCAGCAGTGGAGGTGGAGATACGCAGTATTTT. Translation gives CASSGGGDTQYF.

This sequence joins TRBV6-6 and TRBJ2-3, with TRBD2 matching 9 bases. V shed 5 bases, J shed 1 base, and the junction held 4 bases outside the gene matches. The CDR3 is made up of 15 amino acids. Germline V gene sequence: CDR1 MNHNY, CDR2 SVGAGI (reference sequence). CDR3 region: CASSVERGGTDTQYF. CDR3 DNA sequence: TGTGCCAGCAGTGTCGAGCGGGGGGGCACAGATACGCAGTATTTT.

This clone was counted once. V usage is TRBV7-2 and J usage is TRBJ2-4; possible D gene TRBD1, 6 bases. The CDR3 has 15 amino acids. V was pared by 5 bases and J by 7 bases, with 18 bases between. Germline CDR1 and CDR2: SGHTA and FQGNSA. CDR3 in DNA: TGTGCCAGCAGCCCGGGCAGCTGGGGGCAGAACATTCAGTACTTC. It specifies CASSPGSWGQNIQYF.

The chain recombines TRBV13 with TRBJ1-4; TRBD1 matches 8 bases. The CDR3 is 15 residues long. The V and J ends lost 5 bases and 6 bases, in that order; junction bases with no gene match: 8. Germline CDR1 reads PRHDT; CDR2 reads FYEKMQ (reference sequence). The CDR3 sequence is CASSQKTGVDEKLFF. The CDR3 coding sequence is TGTGCCAGCAGCCAAAAGACAGGGGTTGATGAAAAACTGTTTTTT.

In nucleotides, the CDR3 is TGTGCCAGCACCCTCCGGACAGGGACAAACACTGAAGCTTTCTTT. As protein: CASTLRTGTNTEAFF. The rearrangement links TRBV6-5 to TRBJ1-1, with TRBD1 identical over 8 bases. CDR1 MNHEY and CDR2 SVGAGI come from the germline V gene. Trimming took 7 bases from V and 2 from J; bases not matched to a gene: 9. The CDR3 has 15 amino acids.

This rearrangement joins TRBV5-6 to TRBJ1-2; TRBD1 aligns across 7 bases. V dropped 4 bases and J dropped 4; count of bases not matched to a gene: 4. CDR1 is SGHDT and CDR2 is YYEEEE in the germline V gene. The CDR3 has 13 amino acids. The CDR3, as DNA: TGTGCCAGCAGCCCGGGGACAGTCTATGGCTACACCTTC. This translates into CASSPGTVYGYTF. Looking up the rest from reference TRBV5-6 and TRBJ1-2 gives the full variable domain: DAGVTQSPTHLIKTRGQQVTLRCSPKSGHDTVSWYQQALGQGPQFIFQYYEEEERQRGNFPDRFSGHQFPNYSSELNVNALLLGDSALYLCASSPGTVYGYTFGSGTRLTVV.

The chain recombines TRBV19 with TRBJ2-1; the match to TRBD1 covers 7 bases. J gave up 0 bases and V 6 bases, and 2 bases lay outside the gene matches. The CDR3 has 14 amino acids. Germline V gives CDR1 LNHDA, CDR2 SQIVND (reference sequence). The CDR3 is CASRTGRSYNEQFF. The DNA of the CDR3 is TGTGCCAGTAGGACAGGGCGCTCCTACAATGAGCAGTTCTTC. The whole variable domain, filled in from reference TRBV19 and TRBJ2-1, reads DGGITQSPKYLFRKEGQNVTLSCEQNLNHDAMYWYRQDPGQGLRLIYYSQIVNDFQKGDIAEGYSVSREKKESFPLTVTSAQKNPTAFYLCASRTGRSYNEQFFGPGTRLTVL.

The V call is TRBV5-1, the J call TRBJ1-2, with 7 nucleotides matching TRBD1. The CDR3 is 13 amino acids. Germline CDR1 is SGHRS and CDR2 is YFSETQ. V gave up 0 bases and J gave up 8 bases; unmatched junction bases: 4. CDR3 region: CASSLEGGEGYTF. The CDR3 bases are TGCGCCAGCAGCTTGGAAGGGGGCGAGGGCTACACCTTC.